This T cell receptor beta chain originates from a study of blood T cells in healthy people across ages. The V gene's germline CDR1 is DFQATT and CDR2 SNEGSKA (reference sequence). This CDR3 has 12 residues. Trimming shortened V by 6 bases and J by 7 bases, and 16 bases separated the two germline ends. A note on this clonotype: Its antigen remains unknown.

The study's findings and limits: There were more naive CD4+ cells and higher diversity in long-lived donors than in aged donors. The donors' CMV status was not determined, possibly confounding changes in expanded clonotypes.

It was with a sample-barcoded 5' primer and a J-beta primer mix that a second PCR of roughly 7 to 12 cycles was run. No fewer than 3 million CDR3-containing paired-end reads came from each sample. TCRdb reprocessed the 5' RACE reads via MiXCR and lists one record per CDR3 protein. The table records 780,000 or so distinct CDR3 sequences, less than 70% of them present only once. This rearrangement joins TRBV20-1 to TRBJ2-7, with a tentative D call TRBD1 (6 bases). The sequence was obtained from a man at least 80 years old in good health. The sequencing input was blood. The CDR3 spells CSAGLLRGEQYF. In DNA form, the CDR3 reads TGCAGTGCGGGCCTTCTCAGGGGTGAGCAGTACTTC.